This is a list of T cell receptor beta chains from one sample in a study of CD8 T cells in Susac syndrome. TCRdb re-called the immunoSEQ multiplex PCR reads through MiXCR, storing one row per CDR3 protein. Here the sample spans roughly 150,000 distinct CDR3 sequences, around 95% being singletons. Sequenced sample: CD8+ T cells from PBMCs. Every receptor here comes from a human donor with multiple sclerosis. Each CDR3 is given with its conserved first and last residue. The D gene is left open where the match is weak. Where a row states a size, it is once, few, many or the class of an expanded clone; other rows omit it.

d_gene,v_gene,j_gene,abundance,CDR3nt,CDR3aa
NA,TRBV11-2,TRBJ2-5,NA,TGTGCCAGCAGCTGGGAAACAGCTCAAGAGACCCAGTACTTC,CASSWETAQETQYF
NA,TRBV12-3/TRBV12-4,TRBJ1-3,NA,TGTGCCAGCAGTTTAATTCCGGGCGGCATCAACACCATATATTTT,CASSLIPGGINTIYF
TRBD2,TRBV20-1,TRBJ2-3,NA,TGCAGTGCTAGGGGAGGGTACACAGATACGCAGTATTTT,CSARGGYTDTQYF
NA,TRBV20-1,TRBJ2-5,NA,TGCAGTGCCGAGGGGGAATCGGAACAAGAGACCCAGTACTTC,CSAEGESEQETQYF
NA,TRBV2,TRBJ2-6,NA,TGTGCCAGCAAGGACATTTACTCTGGGGCCAACGTCCTGACTTTC,CASKDIYSGANVLTF
NA,TRBV5-4,TRBJ2-1,NA,TGTGCCAGCAGCTCCCCACTAGAATCTATCGATGAGCAGTTCTTC,CASSSPLESIDEQFF
TRBD1,TRBV7-6,TRBJ1-5,NA,TGTGCCAGCAGCTTCCTCCAGGGGGCCAATCAGCCCCAGCATTTT,CASSFLQGANQPQHF
NA,TRBV4-3,TRBJ2-1,NA,TGCGCCAGCAGCCAACTGGTCGGGGGGCCGTCCGACAATGAGCAGTTCTTC,CASSQLVGGPSDNEQFF
TRBD2,TRBV4-2,TRBJ2-5,NA,TGTGCCAGCAGCCAAGAAGCGGGGGAGACCCAGTACTTC,CASSQEAGETQYF
NA,TRBV7-2,TRBJ2-1,NA,TGTGCCAGCAGCTTAGATCTTGCCATCTCCTACAATGAGCAGTTCTTC,CASSLDLAISYNEQFF
NA,TRBV6-5,TRBJ1-2,once,TGTGCCAGCAGTTACTCGGCTGGGTTGGGAGGCTACACCTTC,CASSYSAGLGGYTF
TRBD1,TRBV4-2,TRBJ1-4,NA,TGTGCCAGCAGCCAAGATCCCGGACAGGCGGCAACTAATGAAAAACTGTTTTTT,CASSQDPGQAATNEKLFF
NA,TRBV7-9,TRBJ2-2,NA,TGTGCCAGCAGCTCTCGGGGGGCTAACACCGGGGAGCTGTTTTTT,CASSSRGANTGELFF
NA,TRBV7-9,TRBJ2-1,NA,TGTGCCAGCAGAATACCCATCCCGGGCAGTTACAATGAGCAGTTCTTC,CASRIPIPGSYNEQFF
NA,TRBV9,TRBJ2-4,NA,TGTGCCAGCAGTGCGGGTGGAGGCAAAAACATTCAGTACTTC,CASSAGGGKNIQYF
NA,TRBV28,TRBJ1-5,NA,TGTGCCAGCAGTTCGCGACGGTATAGCAATCAGCCCCAGCATTTT,CASSSRRYSNQPQHF
TRBD1,TRBV15,TRBJ2-1,NA,TGTGCCACCAGCAGAGAAAGACAGGGGTATGATAGTGAGCAGTTCTTC,CATSRERQGYDSEQFF